Below, 9 T cell receptor beta chains from the same sample are listed, as sequenced in a study of response to subunit inactivated influenza vaccine. TCRdb independently ran MiXCR on the RT-PCR reads; one entry per CDR3 protein. The sample includes 550,000 to 800,000 distinct CDR3 sequences, roughly 14% of them seen just once. This specimen was PBMCs from blood, taken 14 to 15 days before vaccination. The receptors were sampled from a man in his forties or fifties who received an inactivated influenza vaccine.

The chain is built from TRBV5-1 and TRBJ2-7; 9 nucleotides match TRBD1. This CDR3 has 15 residues. The junction had 11 bases not matched to a gene; V was cut back by 5 bases and J by 5 bases. Looked up from germline, CDR1 is SGHRS and CDR2 is YFSETQ. The CDR3 spells CASRPPGQGANEQYF. The CDR3 DNA reads TGCGCCAGCAGACCGCCGGGACAGGGAGCAAACGAGCAGTACTTC.

This clonotype was detected a few times. This chain connects TRBV24-1 to TRBJ2-5; tentative D call: TRBD2 (7 bases). The CDR3 runs to 16 residues. The germline gives CDR1 KGHDR, CDR2 SFDVKD. Trimming took off 2 bases at V and 4 bases at J, with 16 bases between the two ends. CDR3 region: CATSDSGRGRGETQYF. In nucleotides, the CDR3 is TGTGCCACCAGTGATTCGGGGCGGGGGCGAGGAGAGACCCAGTACTTC.

This clonotype appeared a few times. Written as DNA, the CDR3 is TGTGCCAGCAGCCCAACCGGACTAATCTACGAGCAGTACTTC. It encodes CASSPTGLIYEQYF. V usage is TRBV7-3 and J usage is TRBJ2-7; D is perhaps TRBD2 (6 bases). The V end was cut by 5 bases, the J end by 3 bases, with 14 bases between. The CDR3 length is 14 residues. The germline gives CDR1 SGHTA, CDR2 FQGTGA.

V is TRBV20-1 and J is TRBJ1-5, with 7 bases aligning to TRBD1. The CDR3 has 14 amino acids. J lost 2 bases, V lost 8 bases, and 9 bases had no gene match. Per germline, CDR1 DFQATT and CDR2 SNEGSKA (reference sequence). The CDR3 sequence is CSMTGPYGNQPQHF. CDR3 DNA: TGCAGTATGACAGGGCCCTATGGCAATCAGCCCCAGCATTTT.

Many counts were recorded for this clonotype. The chain links TRBV6-1 to TRBJ2-1; TRBD2 might be the D (5 bases). The CDR3 loop spans 16 amino acids. V was trimmed by 6 bases and J by 2 bases, leaving 17 bases between them. The germline V gene encodes CDR1 MNHNS and CDR2 SASEGT. CDR3 DNA sequence: TGTGCCAGCAGCCACCGGGGTTGGTGGACCTACAATGAGCAGTTCTTC. This translates into CASSHRGWWTYNEQFF.

This clonotype showed up just a few times. The chain links TRBV20-1 to TRBJ2-7; 9 positions match TRBD2. Germline lookup yields CDR1 DFQATT and CDR2 SNEGSKA (reference sequence). V lost 2 bases, J lost 4 bases, and 12 bases stayed unmatched. The CDR3 contains 16 residues. The CDR3 DNA reads as TGCAGTGCTAGACCCCTATGGCGGGAGGGCCAGTACGAGCAGTACTTC. Protein sequence: CSARPLWREGQYEQYF.

This chain uses TRBV9 with TRBJ2-7; D remains unclear. V lost 0 bases, J lost 0 bases, and 10 bases lay in between. The CDR3 loop spans 15 amino acids. Germline lookup yields CDR1 SGDLS and CDR2 YYNGEE. The DNA of the CDR3 is TGTGCCAGCAGCGTAGAGAGCCACCCCTCCTACGAGCAGTACTTC. Translation gives CASSVESHPSYEQYF.

This clonotype was recorded a few times. The chain couples TRBV24-1 to TRBJ2-1, with TRBD2 matching over 12 bases. This CDR3 has 15 residues. The germline gives CDR1 KGHDR, CDR2 SFDVKD. The junction had 3 bases not matched to a gene; V was cut back by 5 bases and J by 5 bases. CDR3 sequence reads: CATSGLAGVDNEQFF. CDR3 nucleotides: TGTGCCACCAGTGGACTAGCGGGAGTTGACAATGAGCAGTTCTTC.

This clonotype was seen only a few times. For the CDR3, the DNA is TGCGCCAGCAGGCGGCGAGAACCCTACGAGCAGTACTTC. Translated: CASRRREPYEQYF. The V gene is TRBV5-1, the J gene TRBJ2-7; D is undetermined. The CDR3 loop spans 13 amino acids. V lost 5 bases to trimming and J lost 2 bases, with 11 bases between them. Per germline, CDR1 SGHRS and CDR2 YFSETQ.